This TCR beta chain was found in a study of shared clonotypes between healthy human individuals. Some clones are missing from TCRdb's copy, which holds only in-frame ones; the method was immunoSEQ multiplex PCR. This sample carries roughly 2.2 million clones, less than 95% of them seen once, and the ten largest clones take roughly 0.34%. V lost 8 bases and J lost 0, with 12 bases in between. The CDR3 is 14 amino acids. CDR1 is KGHSH, CDR2 LQKENI, per germline. Findings and caveats of the study: Incompleteness in sorted-subset sequencing, despite large depth, was shown by rarefaction.

Concerning this clone: What it binds is not known.

The sequenced material came from naive CD4+ T cells from PBMCs. The sample's subset: CD45RA+ positively selected. V is TRBV18 and J is TRBJ2-3; the D is unclear. This TCR came from a man younger than 35 in good health. Some clones in this sample may be carry-over from other donors' samples. The CDR3 coding sequence is TGTGCCAGCCCCGAAGGGCTAAGCACAGATACGCAGTATTTT. It translates to CASPEGLSTDTQYF.